The rows below give T cell receptor beta chains drawn from one sample of a study of blood T cell repertoires in COVID-19. Measured with immunoSEQ multiplex PCR; TCRdb has only the in-frame clones, and not every one. The sample records approximately 170,000 clones, around 87% being singletons. The sequencing input was peripheral blood. Receptor source: a woman aged 80 or over with COVID-19, enrolled during active disease. Each CDR3 is given with its conserved first and last residue. A D gene is named only where the DNA matches it firmly. The listing skips clone size in some rows; elsewhere it reads once, few, many or a size class.

TRBV3-1/TRBV3-2	TRBJ2-1	-	-	CASSQAGVNEQFF	TGTGCCAGCAGCCAAGCGGGAGTCAATGAGCAGTTCTTC
TRBV6-2/TRBV6-3	TRBJ1-2	TRBD1	-	CASSRGTGGLGYTF	TGTGCCAGCAGTCGAGGGACAGGGGGCCTTGGCTACACCTTC
TRBV12-5	TRBJ2-3	-	-	CASLQGSTDTQYF	TGTGCTAGTCTACAGGGCAGCACAGATACGCAGTATTTT
TRBV28	TRBJ1-5	-	few	CASRAGQPQHF	TGTGCCAGCAGGGCGGGTCAGCCCCAGCATTTT
TRBV28	TRBJ2-1	TRBD2	-	CASPPSGLAGGGSYNEQFF	TGTGCCAGCCCCCCATCGGGGCTAGCGGGAGGCGGCTCCTACAATGAGCAGTTCTTC
TRBV28	TRBJ1-6	-	-	CASSFLGVGDSPLHF	TGTGCCAGCAGTTTTTTAGGGGTTGGAGATTCACCCCTCCACTTT
TRBV1	TRBJ1-1	-	-	CTSSQPGWAREAFF	TGCACCAGCAGCCAACCGGGATGGGCCCGGGAAGCTTTCTTT
TRBV4-2	TRBJ2-3	-	-	CASSQSSGTDTRGDTQYF	TGTGCCAGCAGCCAAAGCTCCGGGACAGACACGCGGGGAGATACGCAGTATTTT
TRBV7-6	TRBJ2-1	TRBD2	-	CASSLKIGRAQDEQFF	TGTGCCAGCAGCTTAAAAATCGGGAGGGCCCAGGATGAGCAGTTCTTC
TRBV5-1	TRBJ1-5	-	-	CASSLEGGPQHF	TGCGCCAGCAGCTTGGAAGGGGGACCCCAGCATTTT
TRBV6-5	TRBJ2-5	TRBD2	-	CASSYSPAGTRETQYF	TGTGCCAGCAGTTACTCCCCAGCCGGGACTAGAGAGACCCAGTACTTC
TRBV2	TRBJ1-2	-	-	CASSDPGDYYGYTF	TGTGCCAGCAGCGACCCGGGGGACTACTATGGCTACACCTTC
TRBV27	TRBJ2-7	TRBD2	-	CASSLYSGTFYEQYF	TGTGCCAGCAGTTTATATAGCGGGACTTTCTACGAGCAGTACTTC
TRBV27	TRBJ1-1	-	-	CASRAQGQWNTEAFF	TGTGCCAGCAGAGCTCAAGGACAATGGAACACTGAAGCTTTCTTT
TRBV18	TRBJ2-5	TRBD2	-	CASSPIPGLAGLGETQYF	TGTGCCAGCTCACCGATACCGGGACTAGCGGGTCTTGGGGAGACCCAGTACTTC
TRBV10-3	TRBJ2-7	TRBD2	-	CAIRLAGGPYEQYF	TGTGCCATCAGATTAGCGGGAGGGCCCTACGAGCAGTACTTC
TRBV6-4	TRBJ2-5	-	-	CASSRDFGETQYF	TGTGCCAGCAGTAGGGACTTCGGAGAGACCCAGTACTTC
TRBV11-2	TRBJ1-1	TRBD1	-	CASSYGQGGTEAFF	TGTGCCAGCAGCTACGGTCAGGGGGGCACTGAAGCTTTCTTT
TRBV7-2	TRBJ2-5	-	-	CASSLAHVSRGIQETQYF	TGTGCCAGCAGCTTAGCGCACGTCTCCAGGGGTATACAAGAGACCCAGTACTTC
TRBV6-5	TRBJ1-1	TRBD1	once	CASKSTGDQAFF	TGTGCCAGCAAATCAACAGGGGATCAAGCTTTCTTT
TRBV15	TRBJ1-6	-	-	CATSRNQNSPLHF	TGTGCCACCAGCAGAAATCAGAATTCACCCCTCCACTTT
TRBV5-4	TRBJ1-1	-	-	CASSLKTQDTEAFF	TGTGCCAGCAGCTTGAAGACACAGGACACTGAAGCTTTCTTT
TRBV19	TRBJ2-4	TRBD1	-	CASSLDRGLNIQYF	TGTGCCAGTAGTCTGGACAGGGGGTTAAACATTCAGTACTTC
TRBV2	TRBJ1-1	-	-	CASTERGTGMNTEAFF	TGTGCCAGCACCGAACGGGGGACGGGCATGAACACTGAAGCTTTCTTT
TRBV4-3	TRBJ2-2	-	once	CASSQDTPSNTGELFF	TGCGCCAGCAGCCAAGATACACCGTCGAACACCGGGGAGCTGTTTTTT
TRBV6-5	TRBJ2-7	TRBD1	-	CASNKDRAYEQYF	TGTGCCAGCAACAAGGACAGGGCTTACGAGCAGTACTTC
TRBV5-1	TRBJ2-1	TRBD1	-	CASSRNRGPSGEQFF	TGCGCCAGCAGCCGAAACAGGGGGCCCTCGGGTGAGCAGTTCTTC
TRBV3-1/TRBV3-2	TRBJ1-5	-	-	CASSNRDNQPQHF	TGTGCCAGCAGCAACAGGGACAATCAGCCCCAGCATTTT
TRBV20-1	TRBJ1-2	-	-	CSATGNYGYTF	TGCAGTGCCACAGGGAACTATGGCTACACCTTC
TRBV5-1	TRBJ2-7	TRBD2	-	CASSLTSGSTGTYEQYF	TGCGCCAGCAGCCTGACTAGCGGGAGTACGGGGACCTACGAGCAGTACTTC
TRBV9	TRBJ1-5	-	-	CASSPSGESNQPQHF	TGTGCCAGCAGCCCTTCCGGGGAGAGCAATCAGCCCCAGCATTTT
TRBV6-6	TRBJ1-2	-	once	CASSYVGGPIYTF	TGTGCCAGCAGTTACGTCGGGGGTCCGATCTACACCTTC
TRBV24-1	TRBJ2-1	-	-	CATSDSGSGGYNEQFF	TGTGCCACCAGTGACTCCGGGTCCGGTGGCTACAATGAGCAGTTCTTC
TRBV29-1	TRBJ1-2	-	few	CSVTGVANYGYTF	TGCAGCGTAACAGGAGTGGCTAACTATGGCTACACCTTC
TRBV20-1	TRBJ1-6	-	-	CSASHGGNYNSPLHF	TGCAGTGCTAGTCACGGGGGAAACTATAATTCACCCCTCCACTTT
TRBV24-1	TRBJ2-3	-	-	CATSGRTDTQYF	TGTGCCACCAGTGGGAGGACAGATACGCAGTATTTT
TRBV5-1	TRBJ2-7	TRBD2	-	CASTLAGVGEQYF	TGCGCCAGCACACTAGCGGGAGTGGGTGAGCAGTACTTC
TRBV29-1	TRBJ2-5	-	once	CSVEVLAQGTQYF	TGCAGCGTTGAAGTACTAGCCCAGGGGACCCAGTACTTC
TRBV28	TRBJ1-2	-	-	CASSLPGDYGYTF	TGTGCCAGCAGTTTACCAGGGGACTATGGCTACACCTTC
TRBV27	TRBJ1-3	TRBD1	-	CASRPTGRAGNTIYF	TGTGCCAGCAGGCCGACAGGGCGGGCTGGAAACACCATATATTTT
TRBV6-5	TRBJ1-5	-	-	CASSPSGPNQPQHF	TGTGCCAGCAGTCCGTCAGGGCCCAATCAGCCCCAGCATTTT
TRBV7-2	TRBJ2-3	-	-	CASSLGSGVSTDTQYF	TGTGCCAGCAGCTTAGGGTCGGGGGTGAGCACAGATACGCAGTATTTT
TRBV10-3	TRBJ2-7	TRBD2	-	CAIRGGSGRVLEQYF	TGTGCCATCAGGGGGGGTAGCGGGAGGGTACTCGAGCAGTACTTC
TRBV5-1	TRBJ1-2	-	-	CASSLVALGGGYTF	TGCGCCAGCAGCTTAGTGGCCCTGGGGGGTGGCTACACCTTC
TRBV28	TRBJ1-1	-	once	CASSPGGFNTEAFF	TGTGCCAGCAGCCCTGGCGGATTTAACACTGAAGCTTTCTTT
TRBV18	TRBJ2-2	TRBD1	-	CASSPRQGAAGELFF	TGTGCCAGCTCACCACGGCAGGGGGCGGCCGGGGAGCTGTTTTTT
TRBV7-9	TRBJ2-1	-	-	CTSSLTAGEQFF	TGTACCAGCAGCTTAACTGCGGGTGAGCAGTTCTTC
TRBV7-9	TRBJ1-6	TRBD1	-	CASSATGGQTPLHF	TGTGCCAGCAGCGCTACAGGGGGTCAGACACCCCTCCACTTT
TRBV27	TRBJ1-5	TRBD1	few	CASSRNPGTGNQPQHF	TGTGCCAGCAGCAGAAACCCCGGGACAGGCAATCAGCCCCAGCATTTT
TRBV28	TRBJ1-5	-	-	CASRSQGNDQPQHF	TGTGCCAGCAGGTCTCAGGGAAATGATCAGCCCCAGCATTTT
TRBV7-2	TRBJ2-1	-	-	CASSPRLGRGEQFF	TGTGCCAGCAGCCCCCGACTAGGAAGGGGTGAGCAGTTCTTC
TRBV4-1	TRBJ2-5	TRBD2	-	CASSRTSGETQYF	TGCGCCAGCAGCAGGACTAGCGGGGAGACCCAGTACTTC
TRBV6-5	TRBJ1-5	-	once	CASSYSGPGEPQHF	TGTGCCAGCAGTTACTCGGGGCCGGGGGAGCCCCAGCATTTT
TRBV6-1	TRBJ2-3	-	-	CASSETGDTQYF	TGTGCCAGCAGTGAAACGGGAGATACGCAGTATTTT
TRBV7-2	TRBJ1-4	TRBD1	-	CASSSTGGQNEKLFF	TGTGCCAGCAGCTCAACAGGGGGGCAAAATGAAAAACTGTTTTTT
TRBV24-1	TRBJ1-2	TRBD1	-	CATSDPRKGADGYTF	TGTGCCACCAGTGATCCAAGGAAGGGGGCGGATGGCTACACCTTC
TRBV18	TRBJ1-5	-	-	CASSPSDYQPQHF	TGTGCCAGCTCACCATCAGATTATCAGCCCCAGCATTTT
TRBV5-4	TRBJ1-6	-	once	CASSLAGRGLQLNSPLHF	TGTGCCAGCAGCTTGGCGGGTCGGGGTTTGCAGTTAAATTCACCCCTCCACTTT